One and the same sample provided the 24 T cell receptor beta chains below, sequenced in a study of T cell changes during pregnancy in multiple sclerosis. Sequencing was performed with immunoSEQ multiplex PCR; in TCRdb, only in-frame clones are kept and a portion is missing. The sample consists of about 110,000 clones, about nine tenths of them appearing once. This sample comprised peripheral blood, obtained after pregnancy. These receptor sequences come from a female donor with multiple sclerosis, enrolled in a pregnancy study.

The count of this clone is one. The chain carries TRBV28 and TRBJ2-7, with 8 bases identical to TRBD2. There are 14 residues in the CDR3. V shed 3 bases, J shed 3 bases, and the junction held 4 bases outside the gene matches. Germline V gives CDR1 MDHEN, CDR2 SYDVKM. CDR3 coding DNA: TGTGCCAGCAGTTTTCTAGCGGGTTACTACGAGCAGTACTTC. It translates to CASSFLAGYYEQYF.

The chain couples TRBV29-1 to TRBJ2-2; 9 bases agree with TRBD1. J gave up 4 bases and V 0 bases, and 9 bases lay outside the gene matches. The CDR3 runs 17 residues. Per germline, CDR1 SQVTM and CDR2 ANQGSEA. The CDR3 loop reads CSVEDPGTGKGTGELFF. The CDR3 DNA is TGCAGCGTTGAAGATCCTGGGACAGGGAAGGGCACCGGGGAGCTGTTTTTT.

This sequence joins TRBV10-3 and TRBJ1-1, with 9 bases identical to TRBD1. Trimming cost V 2 bases and J 3 bases; bases outside gene matches: 4. Germline CDR1 and CDR2: ENHRY and SYGVKD. The CDR3 runs to 15 residues. This chain's CDR3 is CAISEADRGHTEAFF. For the CDR3, the DNA is TGTGCCATCAGTGAGGCGGACAGGGGACACACTGAAGCTTTCTTT.

The gene calls are TRBV6-5 and TRBJ1-2, with D unclear. The CDR3 covers 15 residues. V was clipped by 1 base and J by 2 bases, with 11 bases between them. Germline values: CDR1 MNHEY, CDR2 SVGAGI. Here the CDR3 DNA reads TGTGCCAGCAGTTACTTGGGCAGGAGGAACTATGGCTACACCTTC. Translating it yields CASSYLGRRNYGYTF.

The chain couples TRBV5-1 to TRBJ2-2, with D uncertain. CDR3 length: 14 amino acids. Looked up from germline, CDR1 is SGHRS and CDR2 is YFSETQ. Trimming stripped 2 bases from V and 0 bases from J, with 5 bases between. The CDR3 nucleotides are TGCGCCAGCAGCTTTATGTCGAACACCGGGGAGCTGTTTTTT. Residues: CASSFMSNTGELFF.

The V and J genes are TRBV9 and TRBJ2-1, with 9 bases fitting TRBD2. The length of the CDR3 is 15 residues. Trimming cost V 0 bases and J 6 bases; bases outside gene matches: 4. Germline values: CDR1 SGDLS, CDR2 YYNGEE. CDR3 protein: CASSVDSSGGNEQFF. DNA of the CDR3: TGTGCCAGCAGCGTAGATAGTAGCGGGGGCAATGAGCAGTTCTTC.

The chain couples TRBV19 to TRBJ2-2, with 9 bases matching TRBD2. CDR1 LNHDA and CDR2 SQIVND come from the germline V gene (reference sequence). This CDR3 is built from 16 residues. Unmatched junction bases numbered 6, after V lost 2 bases and J lost 5 bases. DNA for the CDR3: TGTGCCAGTAGTATACTTGCGGGAGGGTGGACCGGGGAGCTGTTTTTT. Translated: CASSILAGGWTGELFF.

CDR3 nucleotide sequence: TGTGCCAGCTCACCACCTAAAGGAGAGGGAGCTGAAGCTTTCTTT. Protein: CASSPPKGEGAEAFF. V is TRBV18 and J is TRBJ1-1; D is uncertain. From germline, CDR1 is KGHSH and CDR2 LQKENI. CDR3 length: 15 residues. Trimming left V 0 bases short and J 6 bases short, with 14 bases between. The full variable domain, with the rest looked up from reference TRBV18 and TRBJ1-1, is NAGVMQNPRHLVRRRGQEARLRCSPMKGHSHVYWYRQLPEEGLKFMVYLQKENIIDESGMPKERFSAEFPKEGPSILRIQQVVRGDSAAYFCASSPPKGEGAEAFFGQGTRLTVV.

V and J are TRBV19 and TRBJ1-2; 9 bases are shared with TRBD1. V lost 6 bases and J lost 7; bases outside the gene matches: 6. The CDR3 loop spans 13 amino acids. Germline CDR1 and CDR2: LNHDA and SQIVND (reference sequence). As DNA, the CDR3 is TGTGCCAGTAGGGGGACAGGGTACAGTGGCTACACCTTC. Residues: CASRGTGYSGYTF.

The chain is built from TRBV6-1 and TRBJ1-2, with D unclear. Germline-derived CDR1 and CDR2 are MNHNS and SASEGT. CDR3 length: 13 amino acids. Trimming took 6 bases from V and 4 from J, leaving 12 bases between them. The CDR3 nucleotides are TGTGCCAGCAGCCCCACAGTCTCCTATGGCTACACCTTC. Its protein product is CASSPTVSYGYTF.

The chain joins TRBV5-1 to TRBJ1-5; D ambiguous. The CDR3 consists of 16 residues. Germline CDR1 SGHRS, CDR2 YFSETQ. Trimming shortened V by 0 bases and J by 0 bases, and 10 bases separated the two germline ends. CDR3 DNA: TGCGCCAGCAGCTTGGGAGAGGCAGATAGCAATCAGCCCCAGCATTTT. It codes for CASSLGEADSNQPQHF.

V is TRBV27 and J is TRBJ2-2; 9 nucleotides agree with TRBD1. Germline values: CDR1 MNHEY, CDR2 SMNVEV (reference sequence). Trimming removed 5 bases from V and 4 bases from J; junction bases left unmatched: 5. This CDR3 has 15 amino acids. The CDR3 sequence is CASSPRDRATGELFF. The CDR3 DNA follows: TGTGCCAGCAGTCCCAGGGACAGGGCCACCGGGGAGCTGTTTTTT.

The CDR3 reads CATPGGTSGPGELFF. The CDR3 nucleotides read TGTGCCACCCCCGGTGGGACTAGCGGTCCCGGGGAGCTGTTTTTT. The chain joins TRBV7-9 to TRBJ2-2, with 11 bases that match TRBD2. The CDR3 sequence is 15 residues long. Trimming cost V 10 bases and J 6 bases; bases outside gene matches: 10. Per germline, CDR1 SEHNR and CDR2 FQNEAQ (reference sequence).

The CDR3 sequence is CSARGASEQYF. In DNA form, the CDR3 reads TGCAGTGCTAGAGGAGCCTCCGAGCAGTACTTC. V usage is TRBV20-1 and J usage is TRBJ2-7; no definite D call. V lost 1 base to trimming and J lost 6 bases, with 7 bases between them. Germline CDR1 DFQATT, CDR2 SNEGSKA (reference sequence). This CDR3 region has 11 residues.

The V gene is TRBV10-3, the J gene TRBJ1-1; 7 positions agree with TRBD1. This CDR3 contains 13 residues. V gave up 10 bases and J gave up 3 bases; unmatched junction bases: 8. In germline, CDR1 is ENHRY, CDR2 SYGVKD. The CDR3 nucleotides are TGTGCCACCGGAACAGGGGTGGACACTGAAGCTTTCTTT. It is translated as CATGTGVDTEAFF.

V usage is TRBV14 and J usage is TRBJ1-2; maybe TRBD1 (5 bases). The CDR3 length is 18 residues. V was shortened by 0 bases and J by 6 bases, with 23 bases between the two germline ends. Germline V gene sequence: CDR1 SGHDN, CDR2 FVKESK. CDR3 nucleotide sequence: TGTGCCAGCAGCCAAGACTTATTCGGAGTCATCAAGGGGAATGGCTACACCTTC. Encoded protein: CASSQDLFGVIKGNGYTF.

V is TRBV5-1 and J is TRBJ2-1; 11 nucleotides line up with TRBD2. The CDR3 length is 18 residues. Germline V gene lookup returns CDR1 SGHRS and CDR2 YFSETQ. V lost 4 bases to trimming and J lost 4 bases; unmatched junction nucleotides: 13. The CDR3: CASSTALAGVPGYNEQFF. Here the CDR3 DNA reads TGCGCCAGCAGCACAGCACTAGCGGGAGTACCGGGGTACAATGAGCAGTTCTTC.

The chain has TRBV5-4 and TRBJ1-2; TRBD1 aligns across 8 bases. The CDR3 covers 14 residues. Looked up from germline, CDR1 is SGHNT and CDR2 is YYREEE (reference sequence). V gave up 4 bases and J gave up 2 bases; unmatched junction bases: 4. The CDR3 loop reads CASSIWTGNYGYTF. The CDR3 region has the DNA TGTGCCAGCAGCATCTGGACAGGGAACTATGGCTACACCTTC.

This clone was observed a single time. V and J are TRBV28 and TRBJ2-2; 12 positions agree with TRBD2. From germline, CDR1 is MDHEN and CDR2 SYDVKM. The CDR3 contains 13 residues. Trimming removed 9 bases from V and 4 bases from J; junction bases left unmatched: 0. DNA of the CDR3: TGTGCCAGGGGACTAGCGGGCACCGGGGAGCTGTTTTTT. This encodes CARGLAGTGELFF.

The chain joins TRBV9 to TRBJ2-6; D unclear. V was clipped by 0 bases and J by 4 bases, with 17 bases between them. This CDR3 is 18 amino acids long. Germline CDR1 is SGDLS and CDR2 is YYNGEE. The CDR3 DNA follows: TGTGCCAGCAGCGTAGCCGGGTCGGCCGTGACGGGGGCCAACGTCCTGACTTTC. This sequence encodes CASSVAGSAVTGANVLTF.

This clone was found a few times. CDR3 loop: CASSYSRNTEAFF. CDR3 coding DNA: TGTGCCAGCAGTTACAGCCGCAACACTGAAGCTTTCTTT. The chain recombines TRBV11-1 with TRBJ1-1; no clear D gene. Trimming took off 6 bases at V and 2 bases at J, with 10 bases between the two ends. The CDR3 is 13 residues long. Germline V gene lookup returns CDR1 SGHAT and CDR2 FQDESV (reference sequence).

V gene TRBV19 combines with J gene TRBJ1-1, with D possibly being TRBD1 (6 bases). CDR1 is LNHDA and CDR2 is SQIVND in the germline V gene (reference sequence). The V and J ends lost 6 bases and 2 bases respectively, with 10 bases between them. The CDR3 sequence is 13 residues long. DNA of the CDR3: TGTGCCAGTAGCCGGGGACAAAACACTGAAGCTTTCTTT. Its protein product is CASSRGQNTEAFF.

This chain links TRBV6-6 with TRBJ2-3; D gene uncertain. The CDR3 sequence is 15 residues long. CDR1 is MNHNY, CDR2 SVGAGI, per germline (reference sequence). Trimming pared 0 bases from V and 5 bases from J, leaving 12 bases between. The CDR3 DNA sequence: TGTGCCAGCAGTTACTCGTCCCAGCTAGGAGATACGCAGTATTTT. This encodes CASSYSSQLGDTQYF.

The CDR3 nucleotides read TGTGCCAGCAGTTTATCCCGCAGGGCCCATGGCTACACCTTC. Translation: CASSLSRRAHGYTF. The gene calls are TRBV28 and TRBJ1-2, with TRBD1 as a possible D gene (5 bases). With 1 base removed from V and 6 bases from J, the gap between germline ends came to 12 bases. This CDR3 region has 14 residues. Germline lookup yields CDR1 MDHEN and CDR2 SYDVKM.